Shown below are 9 T cell receptor beta chains from a single sample sequenced in a study of human T cells and chemical hapten exposure. From the RACE reads, TCRdb called clonotypes with MiXCR, one entry per CDR3 protein. The data contain 340,000 or so distinct CDR3 sequences, around 7% of them singletons. Documented time point: patch test 1, 2 weeks after DPC sensitization. As to treatment: therapeutic diphenylcyclopropenone sensitization with weekly scalp DPC. This specimen consisted of whole blood, obtained in connection with sensitization to the hapten diphenylcyclopropenone (DPC). The receptors come from a woman under 30 with alopecia areata. Some clones in this sample may be carry-over from other donors' samples.

There are a few counts of this clonotype. The V and J genes are TRBV6-5 and TRBJ1-3; 9 nucleotides align to TRBD1. Germline CDR1 reads MNHEY; CDR2 reads SVGAGI. This CDR3 is 15 amino acids long. After removal of 3 bases from V and 2 bases from J, the junction contained 2 bases not matched to a gene. DNA for the CDR3: TGTGCCAGCAGTTATCGGACAGGGGCTGGAAACACCATATATTTT. Translating it yields CASSYRTGAGNTIYF.

This chain joins TRBV11-3 and TRBJ2-1, with 16 positions matching TRBD2. This CDR3 comprises 15 residues. Germline V gene sequence: CDR1 SGHNT, CDR2 YENEEA. V was clipped by 4 bases and J by 9 bases; unmatched bases: 3. The CDR3, as DNA: TGTGCCAGCAGCTCGGGACTAGCGGGGGGGAGTGAGCAGTTCTTC. Protein: CASSSGLAGGSEQFF.

The gene calls are TRBV5-1 and TRBJ1-5; no clear D. The germline gives CDR1 SGHRS, CDR2 YFSETQ. CDR3 length: 14 residues. Trimming stripped 1 base from V and 5 bases from J, with 10 bases between. The CDR3 spells CASSLSWADQPQHF. The CDR3 DNA follows: TGCGCCAGCAGCTTGTCCTGGGCCGATCAGCCCCAGCATTTT.

This clonotype was observed at least ten times. This chain uses TRBV20-1 with TRBJ2-2; D possibly corresponds to TRBD1 (6 bases). CDR1 is DFQATT and CDR2 is SNEGSKA in the germline V gene (reference sequence). The CDR3 totals 15 residues. Trimming removed 2 bases at V and 6 bases at J, with 16 bases between. The CDR3 DNA follows: TGCAGTGCTAGATTGTGGGAACAGGGCGCCGGGGAGCTGTTTTTT. Translating gives CSARLWEQGAGELFF.

The chain is built from TRBV4-3 and TRBJ1-5; D gene ambiguous. Looked up from germline, CDR1 is LGHNA and CDR2 is YSLEER. Trimming stripped 1 base from V and 2 bases from J, with 6 bases between. The CDR3 length is 14 residues. The CDR3 loop reads CASSQVYGNQPQHF. Here the CDR3 DNA reads TGCGCCAGCAGCCAAGTCTACGGCAATCAGCCCCAGCATTTT.

J is TRBJ1-6 and V is TRBV5-1, with no clear D. The CDR3 contains 14 residues. The germline V gene encodes CDR1 SGHRS and CDR2 YFSETQ. The germline V and J ends were trimmed by 4 bases and 9 bases, with 14 bases remaining between them. CDR3 sequence (DNA): TGCGCCAGCAGCAATCCTGAGAGAGGTTCACCCCTCCACTTT. Translated: CASSNPERGSPLHF.

This clonotype occurred many times. The chain couples TRBV28 to TRBJ1-1; 9 bases agree with TRBD1. Germline loops: CDR1 MDHEN, CDR2 SYDVKM. V gave up 4 bases and J gave up 4 bases; unmatched junction bases: 4. The CDR3 length is 14 residues. CDR3 DNA: TGTGCCAGCAGTTACAGGGGGCTTCCCACTGAAGCTTTCTTT. Amino acids: CASSYRGLPTEAFF.

A few counts support this clonotype. This chain joins TRBV6-2 or TRBV6-3 and TRBJ1-1; 7 bases match TRBD1. Trimming cost V 2 bases and J 0 bases; bases outside gene matches: 15. The CDR3 loop spans 19 amino acids. CDR1 is MNHEY, CDR2 SVGEGT, per germline. CDR3 sequence: CASSYTTAGTAMLNTEAFF. CDR3 in DNA: TGTGCCAGCAGTTACACAACCGCCGGGACAGCCATGTTGAACACTGAAGCTTTCTTT.

This clonotype has a count of ten or more. This sequence joins TRBV29-1 and TRBJ1-2; tentative D call: TRBD1 (5 bases). The CDR3 contains 11 residues. The V end was cut by 5 bases, the J end by 3 bases, with 7 bases between. Germline V lookup: CDR1 SQVTM, CDR2 ANQGSEA. The CDR3 sequence is CSVRGDYGYTF. The CDR3 nucleotides read TGCAGCGTTCGGGGGGACTATGGCTACACCTTC.